The 15 T cell receptor beta chains below come from one sample, sequenced in a study of OX40 agonist ivuxolimab in advanced cancers. Using immunoSEQ multiplex PCR, the repertoire was profiled, and TCRdb retains in-frame clones only, with some absent. The table has about 73,000 clones, 92% seen once. The sample was CD4+ or CD8+ T cells sorted from blood, taken in a trial of the OX40 agonist ivuxolimab. The receptor source for this set is an adult with an advanced solid tumor such as melanoma, head and neck, liver or kidney cancer.

This chain links TRBV11-2 with TRBJ2-7, with D hard to call. V lost 2 bases and J lost 5, with 7 bases in between. Germline CDR1 SGHAT, CDR2 FQNNGV. The CDR3 is 12 amino acids. CDR3 bases: TGTGCCAGCAGCTTAATAAGTGACGAGCAGTACTTC. Its translation: CASSLISDEQYF.

The V call is TRBV7-9, the J call TRBJ2-5; D unclear. Germline V CDR1 and CDR2: SEHNR, FQNEAQ (reference sequence). The CDR3 runs 15 residues. Trimming removed 5 bases from V and 4 bases from J, with 17 bases in between. The CDR3 sequence: CASSPHSATPETQYF. CDR3 bases: TGTGCCAGCAGCCCGCACTCCGCTACCCCAGAGACCCAGTACTTC.

This sequence joins TRBV13 and TRBJ2-1; 10 bases match TRBD1. The CDR3 contains 19 residues. J was trimmed by 4 bases and V by 1 base; bases with no gene match: 13. Germline V gene data show CDR1 as PRHDT and CDR2 as FYEKMQ (reference sequence). The CDR3, as DNA: TGTGCCAGCAGCTTAGAGGGACAGGGGCCTCCTCCGGCATACAATGAGCAGTTCTTC. This translates into CASSLEGQGPPPAYNEQFF.

DNA for the CDR3: TGTGCCAGCAGCTTAAGAGGTCCTAATGAAAAACTGTTTTTT. Translating gives CASSLRGPNEKLFF. This chain joins TRBV13 and TRBJ1-4, with D uncertain. Germline CDR1 and CDR2: PRHDT and FYEKMQ (reference sequence). Deletions cut 2 bases from V and 3 bases from J, with 7 bases between. The CDR3 loop spans 14 amino acids.

The V gene is TRBV13, the J gene TRBJ2-7, with D perhaps matching TRBD2 (8 bases). This CDR3 spans 15 amino acids. Trimming took off 5 bases at V and 0 bases at J, with 14 bases between the two ends. Germline CDR1 is PRHDT and CDR2 is FYEKMQ (reference sequence). The CDR3 is CASSPGRGRSYEQYF. CDR3 nucleotide sequence: TGTGCCAGCAGCCCCGGGAGGGGGCGCTCCTACGAGCAGTACTTC.

The CDR3 sequence is CASSPSRGHSYNEQFF. The CDR3 DNA reads TGCGCCAGCAGCCCCTCTAGGGGCCACTCCTACAATGAGCAGTTCTTC. The V and J genes are TRBV4-3 and TRBJ2-1; D is possibly TRBD1 (5 bases). In germline, CDR1 is LGHNA, CDR2 YSLEER. Trimming pared 4 bases from V and 0 bases from J, leaving 13 bases between. CDR3 length equals 16 residues.

The chain is built from TRBV7-6 and TRBJ2-3, with unresolved D. From germline, CDR1 is SGHVS and CDR2 FNYEAQ. The V gene lost 3 bases and the J gene lost 6 bases, with 10 bases spanning the gap. The CDR3 loop spans 13 amino acids. The CDR3 region is CASSLVGFDTQYF. The CDR3 DNA reads TGTGCCAGCAGCTTGGTAGGATTTGATACGCAGTATTTT.

The chain has TRBV9 and TRBJ2-7, with D possibly being TRBD2 (5 bases). CDR3 length: 13 residues. Germline assignment: CDR1 SGDLS and CDR2 YYNGEE. V was clipped by 7 bases and J by 2 bases, with 13 bases between them. CDR3 residues: CASGPGETYEQYF. CDR3 nucleotide sequence: TGTGCCAGCGGACCCGGGGAAACCTACGAGCAGTACTTC.

The V and J genes are TRBV5-1 and TRBJ2-5, with 10 bases matching TRBD1. Trimming removed 9 bases from V and 4 bases from J; junction bases left unmatched: 9. This CDR3 is built from 14 residues. Germline V lookup: CDR1 SGHRS, CDR2 YFSETQ. As DNA, the CDR3 is TGCGCCAAAAACCGGGACAGGGGAGGAGAGACCCAGTACTTC. Translation gives CAKNRDRGGETQYF.

The table lists this clone with a count of one. The chain couples TRBV2 to TRBJ2-7; D is uncertain. The V and J ends lost 6 bases and 3 bases respectively, with 3 bases between them. The CDR3 covers 10 residues. CDR1 and CDR2 from the germline V gene are SNHLY and FYNNEI. The CDR3 nucleotides are TGTGCCAGCAGGCTCTACGAGCAGTACTTC. As protein: CASRLYEQYF.

This chain uses TRBV18 with TRBJ2-7, with unresolved D. This CDR3 comprises 12 residues. The germline V gene encodes CDR1 KGHSH and CDR2 LQKENI. Deletions cut 2 bases from V and 7 bases from J, with 9 bases between. The CDR3 region has the DNA TGTGCCAGCTCACCAAACGCCGGGGAGCAGTACTTC. Translating gives CASSPNAGEQYF.

The J gene is TRBJ2-2, the V gene TRBV9, with D unresolved. CDR1 and CDR2 (germline): SGDLS, YYNGEE. The CDR3 is 12 residues long. V lost 0 bases, J lost 3 bases, and 0 bases lay in between. CDR3: CASSVDTGELFF. The CDR3 nucleotides read TGTGCCAGCAGCGTAGACACCGGGGAGCTGTTTTTT.

The CDR3 reads CASSVATGFYEQYF. For the CDR3, the DNA is TGTGCCAGCAGCGTAGCTACAGGGTTCTACGAGCAGTACTTC. The rearrangement joins TRBV9 to TRBJ2-7; D may be TRBD1 (6 bases). The CDR3 sequence is 14 residues long. CDR1 is SGDLS and CDR2 is YYNGEE in the germline V gene. The V gene lost 0 bases and the J gene lost 3 bases, with 10 bases spanning the gap.

The chain employs TRBV19 and TRBJ1-1; the D gene is possibly TRBD1 (5 bases). CDR1 LNHDA and CDR2 SQIVND come from the germline V gene (reference sequence). The CDR3 has 13 amino acids. V was shortened by 4 bases and J by 4 bases, with 10 bases between the two germline ends. The CDR3 coding sequence is TGTGCCAGTAGTAAGGGGTGGGTCACTGAAGCTTTCTTT. It translates to CASSKGWVTEAFF.

DNA of the CDR3: TGCGCCAGCAGCTTGGAAGGGGTAAGCAATCAGCCCCAGCATTTT. Protein: CASSLEGVSNQPQHF. The chain couples TRBV5-1 to TRBJ1-5; weak D call: TRBD1 (5 bases). The CDR3 loop spans 15 amino acids. V was shortened by 0 bases and J by 1 base, with 8 bases between the two germline ends. CDR1 is SGHRS, CDR2 YFSETQ, per germline.